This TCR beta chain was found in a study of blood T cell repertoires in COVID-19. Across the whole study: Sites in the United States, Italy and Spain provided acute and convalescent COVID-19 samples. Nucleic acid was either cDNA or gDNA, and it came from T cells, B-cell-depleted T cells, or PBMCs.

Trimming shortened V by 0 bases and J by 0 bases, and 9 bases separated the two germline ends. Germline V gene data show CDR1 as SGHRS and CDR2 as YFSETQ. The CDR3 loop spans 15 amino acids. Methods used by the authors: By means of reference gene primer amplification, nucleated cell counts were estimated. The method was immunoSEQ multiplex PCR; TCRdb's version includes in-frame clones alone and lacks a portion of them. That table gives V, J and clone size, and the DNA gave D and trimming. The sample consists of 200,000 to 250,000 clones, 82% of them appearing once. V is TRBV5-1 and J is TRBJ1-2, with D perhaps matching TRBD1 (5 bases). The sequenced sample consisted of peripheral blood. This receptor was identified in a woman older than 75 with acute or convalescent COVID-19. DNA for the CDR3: TGCGCCAGCAGCTTGGCGACAGCAGCTAACTATGGCTACACCTTC. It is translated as CASSLATAANYGYTF.